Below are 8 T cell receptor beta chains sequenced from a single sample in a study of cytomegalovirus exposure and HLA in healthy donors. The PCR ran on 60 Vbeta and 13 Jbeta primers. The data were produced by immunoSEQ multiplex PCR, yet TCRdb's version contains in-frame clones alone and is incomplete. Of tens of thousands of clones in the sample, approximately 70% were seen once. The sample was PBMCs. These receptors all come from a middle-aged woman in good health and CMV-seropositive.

CDR3 sequence (DNA): TGCGCCAGCAGCCAAGATCGGGGGGCGGACTATGGCTACACCTTC. Protein: CASSQDRGADYGYTF. The gene calls are TRBV4-1 and TRBJ1-2; a weak D match, TRBD1 (6 bases). V was pared by 0 bases and J by 3 bases, with 11 bases between. This CDR3 contains 15 residues. Germline assignment: CDR1 MGHRA and CDR2 YSYEKL.

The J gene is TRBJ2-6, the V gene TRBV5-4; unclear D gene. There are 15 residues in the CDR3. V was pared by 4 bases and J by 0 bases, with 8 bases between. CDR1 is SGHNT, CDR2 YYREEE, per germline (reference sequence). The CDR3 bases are TGTGCCAGCAGCCTTTTTCCCTCTGGGGCCAACGTCCTGACTTTC. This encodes CASSLFPSGANVLTF.

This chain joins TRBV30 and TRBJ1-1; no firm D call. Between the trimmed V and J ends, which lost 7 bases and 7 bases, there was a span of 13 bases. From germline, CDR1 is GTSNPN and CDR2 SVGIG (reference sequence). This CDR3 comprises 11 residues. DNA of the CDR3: TGTGCCTCAAAACCGGGAGTTGAAGCTTTCTTT. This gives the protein CASKPGVEAFF.

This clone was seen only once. The CDR3 DNA reads TGCGCCAGCAGCCAAGATCTTAACAGACTAAATGAAAAACTGTTTTTT. This codes for CASSQDLNRLNEKLFF. J is TRBJ1-4 and V is TRBV4-1, with unresolved D. Germline CDR1 reads MGHRA; CDR2 reads YSYEKL. V was trimmed by 0 bases and J by 5 bases, leaving 13 bases between them. The CDR3 is 16 residues long.

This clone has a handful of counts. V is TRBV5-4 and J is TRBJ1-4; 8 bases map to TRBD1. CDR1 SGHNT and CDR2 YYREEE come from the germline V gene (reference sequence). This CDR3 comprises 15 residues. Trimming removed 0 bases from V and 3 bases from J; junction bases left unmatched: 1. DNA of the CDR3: TGTGCCAGCAGCTTGGGACAGGGGTCTAATGAAAAACTGTTTTTT. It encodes CASSLGQGSNEKLFF. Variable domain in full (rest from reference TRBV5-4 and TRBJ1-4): ETGVTQSPTHLIKTRGQQVTLRCSSQSGHNTVSWYQQALGQGPQFIFQYYREEENGRGNFPPRFSGLQFPNYSSELNVNALELDDSALYLCASSLGQGSNEKLFFGSGTQLSVL.

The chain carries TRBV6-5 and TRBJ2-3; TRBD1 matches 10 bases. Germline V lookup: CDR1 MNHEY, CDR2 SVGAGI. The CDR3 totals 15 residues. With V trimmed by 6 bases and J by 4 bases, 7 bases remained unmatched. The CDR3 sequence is CASSLGTGVPDTQYF. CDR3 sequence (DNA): TGTGCCAGCAGCCTCGGGACAGGGGTTCCAGATACGCAGTATTTT.

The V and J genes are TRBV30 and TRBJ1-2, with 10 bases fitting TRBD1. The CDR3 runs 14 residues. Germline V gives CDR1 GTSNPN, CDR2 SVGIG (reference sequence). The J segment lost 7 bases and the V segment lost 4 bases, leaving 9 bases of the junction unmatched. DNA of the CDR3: TGTGCCTGGATTTCATCTTGGGACAGGGGTGGCTACACCTTC. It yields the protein CAWISSWDRGGYTF.

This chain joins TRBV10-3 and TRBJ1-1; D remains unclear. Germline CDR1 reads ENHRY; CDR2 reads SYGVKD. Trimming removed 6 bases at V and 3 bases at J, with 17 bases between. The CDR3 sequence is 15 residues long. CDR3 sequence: CAISGLGGRDTEAFF. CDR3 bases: TGTGCCATCAGCGGCCTAGGAGGGAGGGACACTGAAGCTTTCTTT.